The next 18 T cell receptor beta chains were all read from a single sample in a study of TIL therapy for anti-PD-1-resistant metastatic lung cancer (dated by TCRdb to the early 2020s). Using bias-controlled multiplex PCR with the immunoSEQ v3 hsTCRB kit, the TCR beta CDR3 regions were amplified from genomic DNA. Not all clones reach the TCRdb copy of this immuneACCESS table, which keeps in-frame sequences only. Checked studies attribute under half of the gap to unresolved V genes and leave the rest unexplained. Within this sample are around 59,000 clones, with about two thirds of them counted one time only. Around 6.1% of the sample goes to the ten largest clones. The sample's time point label is to be understood as: pre-treatment sample, taken before nivolumab and TIL therapy. The specimen comprised blood, sampled at baseline. Every receptor here comes from a person aged 25-80 years with non-small cell lung cancer.

This chain links TRBV5-5 with TRBJ1-3; D is undetermined. Trimming took 4 bases from V and 3 from J, leaving 8 bases between them. Germline lookup yields CDR1 SGHKS and CDR2 YYEKEE (reference sequence). The CDR3 runs 13 residues. The CDR3 spells CASSPVYGNTIYF. The CDR3 region has the DNA TGTGCCAGCAGCCCGGTCTATGGAAACACCATATATTTT.

The chain employs TRBV7-8 and TRBJ1-4, with a weak D call TRBD1 (5 bases). CDR3 length equals 15 residues. Germline CDR1 and CDR2: SGHVS and FQNEAQ. V gave up 1 base and J gave up 5 bases, with 11 bases separating them. The CDR3 region is CASSLERQRNEKLFF. The CDR3 region has the DNA TGTGCCAGCAGCTTAGAAAGACAGCGGAATGAAAAACTGTTTTTT.

The CDR3 here is CASSQTSGTANSPLHF. The CDR3 DNA is TGCGCCAGCAGCCAAACCAGCGGGACAGCTAATTCACCCCTCCACTTT. The rearrangement links TRBV4-1 to TRBJ1-6, with 7 bases identical to TRBD1. V dropped 2 bases and J dropped 6; count of bases not matched to a gene: 7. Germline CDR1 reads MGHRA; CDR2 reads YSYEKL. The CDR3 runs to 16 residues.

Here the CDR3 DNA reads TGTGCCAGCAGCCCGGGACTCTTGGAGACCCAGTACTTC. This encodes CASSPGLLETQYF. This chain connects TRBV11-2 to TRBJ2-5, with D possibly TRBD2 on 6 matching bases. CDR1 and CDR2 from the germline V gene are SGHAT and FQNNGV. The CDR3 sequence is 13 residues long. Trimming took off 5 bases at V and 5 bases at J, with 12 bases between the two ends.

The CDR3 protein is CASSYSDQEGTQYF. CDR3 DNA: TGTGCCAGCAGTTACTCGGATCAAGAGGGTACGCAGTATTTT. The gene calls are TRBV6-5 and TRBJ2-3; a possible D gene is TRBD2 (5 bases). The CDR3 is 14 residues long. Trimming cost V 0 bases and J 8 bases, with 12 bases left between them. Germline CDR1 MNHEY, CDR2 SVGAGI.

This clone turned up a few times. This chain uses TRBV5-1 with TRBJ1-5; the D gene is possibly TRBD1 (5 bases). The CDR3 is made up of 14 amino acids. Germline V gene data show CDR1 as SGHRS and CDR2 as YFSETQ. V lost 5 bases, J lost 6 bases, and 15 bases lay in between. Here the CDR3 DNA reads TGCGCCAGCAGTTTAGGGACTGCTTCTCAGCCCCAGCATTTT. As protein: CASSLGTASQPQHF.

The chain carries TRBV6-1 and TRBJ1-5; no definite D call. The CDR3 has 13 amino acids. Trimming took off 4 bases at V and 9 bases at J, with 13 bases between the two ends. From germline, CDR1 is MNHNS and CDR2 SASEGT. Here the CDR3 reads CASSGRRELPQHF. The CDR3 region has the DNA TGTGCCAGCAGTGGAAGGAGGGAATTGCCCCAGCATTTT.

The chain combines TRBV2 with TRBJ2-2, with 10 bases lining up with TRBD2. The length of the CDR3 is 14 residues. Per germline, CDR1 SNHLY and CDR2 FYNNEI. The trim removed 5 bases at V and 4 bases at J, leaving 1 base unmatched. DNA for the CDR3: TGTGCCAGCAGTAGCGGGAGGGGCACCGGGGAGCTGTTTTTT. It is translated as CASSSGRGTGELFF.

The chain has TRBV28 and TRBJ2-7; TRBD1 is a possible D gene (6 bases). Germline V gene sequence: CDR1 MDHEN, CDR2 SYDVKM. Trimming removed 5 bases at V and 3 bases at J, with 11 bases between. The CDR3 loop spans 13 amino acids. The CDR3 DNA reads TGTGCCAGCAGTCCAGGACAGTTCTACGAGCAGTACTTC. This encodes CASSPGQFYEQYF.

In this sample, this clone turned up a few times. V gene TRBV2 combines with J gene TRBJ2-7; D unclear. V was cut by 11 bases and J by 7 bases, with 21 bases left in between. Germline-derived CDR1 and CDR2 are SNHLY and FYNNEI. CDR3 length: 13 residues. The CDR3 DNA follows: TGTGCCTCCGGTAGTAGAAAGGCATGGGAGCAGTACTTC. Its translation: CASGSRKAWEQYF.

The V call is TRBV29-1, the J call TRBJ1-2; TRBD1 matches 7 bases. CDR1 and CDR2 from the germline V gene are SQVTM and ANQGSEA. The CDR3 sequence is 14 residues long. V lost 0 bases and J lost 6; bases outside the gene matches: 7. CDR3 residues: CSVEDRGLGDGYTF. The CDR3, as DNA: TGCAGCGTTGAAGATAGGGGGCTCGGGGATGGCTACACCTTC. The full variable domain, rest sourced from reference TRBV29-1 and TRBJ1-2, is SAVISQKPSRDICQRGTSLTIQCQVDSQVTMMFWYRQQPGQSLTLIATANQGSEATYESGFVIDKFPISRPNLTFSTLTVSNMSPEDSSIYLCSVEDRGLGDGYTFGSGTRLTVV.

This chain joins TRBV11-2 and TRBJ2-5; the D is unclear. The CDR3 consists of 15 residues. Germline loops: CDR1 SGHAT, CDR2 FQNNGV. V dropped 4 bases and J dropped 5 bases, with 17 bases sitting between them. Written as DNA, the CDR3 is TGTGCCAGCAGCTCCTACCTTCTCCCTCGCGAGACCCAGTACTTC. It is translated as CASSSYLLPRETQYF.

V gene TRBV11-2 combines with J gene TRBJ2-5, with 8 bases aligning to TRBD1. J was trimmed by 4 bases and V by 3 bases; bases with no gene match: 7. This CDR3 spans 15 amino acids. Germline V gives CDR1 SGHAT, CDR2 FQNNGV. The CDR3 region is CASSFDRGRLETQYF. CDR3 bases: TGTGCCAGCAGCTTCGACAGGGGTCGTTTAGAGACCCAGTACTTC.

The CDR3 DNA reads as TGTGCCAGCAGCCCCCCGGGGGACTACGAGCAGTACTTC. Residues: CASSPPGDYEQYF. The genes are TRBV6-6 and TRBJ2-7; tentative D call: TRBD2 (6 bases). The V and J ends lost 6 bases and 3 bases respectively, with 12 bases between them. The germline V gene has CDR1 MNHNY and CDR2 SVGAGI (reference sequence). This CDR3 is 13 amino acids long.

This clone has only a few counts. The gene calls are TRBV29-1 and TRBJ1-1, with D perhaps TRBD1 (6 bases). V was clipped by 4 bases and J by 1 base, with 10 bases between them. CDR1 and CDR2 (germline): SQVTM, ANQGSEA. The CDR3 is 13 amino acids. CDR3 residues: CSVVRDTNTEAFF. The CDR3 bases are TGCAGCGTTGTAAGGGACACGAACACTGAAGCTTTCTTT.

The chain joins TRBV5-1 to TRBJ1-2; tentatively, D is TRBD1 (6 bases). Germline loops: CDR1 SGHRS, CDR2 YFSETQ. This CDR3 has 16 residues. Trimming shortened V by 1 base and J by 4 bases, and 17 bases separated the two germline ends. In DNA, the CDR3 is TGCGCCAGCAGCTTGCCAAAGGGGGGGTTCGGCTATGGCTACACCTTC. Protein product: CASSLPKGGFGYGYTF.

The CDR3: CASSAGGAGNQPQHF. In DNA form, the CDR3 reads TGTGCCAGCAGCGCAGGGGGCGCGGGCAATCAGCCCCAGCATTTT. V gene TRBV7-9 combines with J gene TRBJ1-5; 8 nucleotides align to TRBD1. The J segment lost 2 bases and the V segment lost 5 bases, leaving 5 bases of the junction unmatched. This CDR3 is 15 amino acids long. Germline V gene sequence: CDR1 SEHNR, CDR2 FQNEAQ (reference sequence).

The CDR3 DNA follows: TGTGCCAGCAGATATACAGGGATTTCCCCCTACGAGCAGTACTTC. Encoded protein: CASRYTGISPYEQYF. The chain recombines TRBV28 with TRBJ2-7; maybe TRBD1 (6 bases). The germline V gene encodes CDR1 MDHEN and CDR2 SYDVKM. V was clipped by 6 bases and J by 2 bases, with 17 bases between them. The CDR3 runs to 15 residues.